The clone carrying this T cell receptor (beta chain) has at least ten counts. TCR cDNA was made by 5'RACE template switching, adding a universal primer site and UMIs. A single record per CDR3 protein comes from TCRdb applying MiXCR to the 5' RACE reads. The data hold fewer than 350,000 distinct CDR3 sequences, with 8.5% to 10% observed a single time. V shed 2 bases and J shed 5 bases, with 9 bases lying between them. Germline values: CDR1 SGHTA, CDR2 FQGNSA. There are 14 residues in the CDR3. These data originate in a study of T cells after yellow fever vaccination. This chain links TRBV7-2 with TRBJ2-2, with D maybe TRBD1 (5 bases). The clonotype comes from a young man who received the YFV17D yellow fever vaccine. The sequencing here drew on PBMCs, taken on the day of the first yellow fever vaccination. The CDR3, as DNA: TGTGCCAGCAGCTTAAGGGGTGGGACCGGGGAGCTGTTTTTT. It translates to CASSLRGGTGELFF.